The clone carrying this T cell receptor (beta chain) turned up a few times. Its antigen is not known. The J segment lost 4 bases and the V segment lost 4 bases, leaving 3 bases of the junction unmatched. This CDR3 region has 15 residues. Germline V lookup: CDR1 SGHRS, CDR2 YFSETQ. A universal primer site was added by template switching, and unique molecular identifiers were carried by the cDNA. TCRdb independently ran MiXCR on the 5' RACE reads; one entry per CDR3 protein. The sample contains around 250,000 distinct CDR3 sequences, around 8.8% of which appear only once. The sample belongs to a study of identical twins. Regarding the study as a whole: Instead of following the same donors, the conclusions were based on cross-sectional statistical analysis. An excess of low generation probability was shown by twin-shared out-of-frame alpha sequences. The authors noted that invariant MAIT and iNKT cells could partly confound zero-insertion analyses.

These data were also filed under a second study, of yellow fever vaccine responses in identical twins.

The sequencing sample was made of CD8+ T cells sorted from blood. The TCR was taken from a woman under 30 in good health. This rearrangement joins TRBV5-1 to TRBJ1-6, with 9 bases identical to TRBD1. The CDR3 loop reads CASSIGTGYNSPLHF. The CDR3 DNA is TGCGCCAGCAGCATAGGGACAGGGTATAATTCACCCCTCCACTTT.